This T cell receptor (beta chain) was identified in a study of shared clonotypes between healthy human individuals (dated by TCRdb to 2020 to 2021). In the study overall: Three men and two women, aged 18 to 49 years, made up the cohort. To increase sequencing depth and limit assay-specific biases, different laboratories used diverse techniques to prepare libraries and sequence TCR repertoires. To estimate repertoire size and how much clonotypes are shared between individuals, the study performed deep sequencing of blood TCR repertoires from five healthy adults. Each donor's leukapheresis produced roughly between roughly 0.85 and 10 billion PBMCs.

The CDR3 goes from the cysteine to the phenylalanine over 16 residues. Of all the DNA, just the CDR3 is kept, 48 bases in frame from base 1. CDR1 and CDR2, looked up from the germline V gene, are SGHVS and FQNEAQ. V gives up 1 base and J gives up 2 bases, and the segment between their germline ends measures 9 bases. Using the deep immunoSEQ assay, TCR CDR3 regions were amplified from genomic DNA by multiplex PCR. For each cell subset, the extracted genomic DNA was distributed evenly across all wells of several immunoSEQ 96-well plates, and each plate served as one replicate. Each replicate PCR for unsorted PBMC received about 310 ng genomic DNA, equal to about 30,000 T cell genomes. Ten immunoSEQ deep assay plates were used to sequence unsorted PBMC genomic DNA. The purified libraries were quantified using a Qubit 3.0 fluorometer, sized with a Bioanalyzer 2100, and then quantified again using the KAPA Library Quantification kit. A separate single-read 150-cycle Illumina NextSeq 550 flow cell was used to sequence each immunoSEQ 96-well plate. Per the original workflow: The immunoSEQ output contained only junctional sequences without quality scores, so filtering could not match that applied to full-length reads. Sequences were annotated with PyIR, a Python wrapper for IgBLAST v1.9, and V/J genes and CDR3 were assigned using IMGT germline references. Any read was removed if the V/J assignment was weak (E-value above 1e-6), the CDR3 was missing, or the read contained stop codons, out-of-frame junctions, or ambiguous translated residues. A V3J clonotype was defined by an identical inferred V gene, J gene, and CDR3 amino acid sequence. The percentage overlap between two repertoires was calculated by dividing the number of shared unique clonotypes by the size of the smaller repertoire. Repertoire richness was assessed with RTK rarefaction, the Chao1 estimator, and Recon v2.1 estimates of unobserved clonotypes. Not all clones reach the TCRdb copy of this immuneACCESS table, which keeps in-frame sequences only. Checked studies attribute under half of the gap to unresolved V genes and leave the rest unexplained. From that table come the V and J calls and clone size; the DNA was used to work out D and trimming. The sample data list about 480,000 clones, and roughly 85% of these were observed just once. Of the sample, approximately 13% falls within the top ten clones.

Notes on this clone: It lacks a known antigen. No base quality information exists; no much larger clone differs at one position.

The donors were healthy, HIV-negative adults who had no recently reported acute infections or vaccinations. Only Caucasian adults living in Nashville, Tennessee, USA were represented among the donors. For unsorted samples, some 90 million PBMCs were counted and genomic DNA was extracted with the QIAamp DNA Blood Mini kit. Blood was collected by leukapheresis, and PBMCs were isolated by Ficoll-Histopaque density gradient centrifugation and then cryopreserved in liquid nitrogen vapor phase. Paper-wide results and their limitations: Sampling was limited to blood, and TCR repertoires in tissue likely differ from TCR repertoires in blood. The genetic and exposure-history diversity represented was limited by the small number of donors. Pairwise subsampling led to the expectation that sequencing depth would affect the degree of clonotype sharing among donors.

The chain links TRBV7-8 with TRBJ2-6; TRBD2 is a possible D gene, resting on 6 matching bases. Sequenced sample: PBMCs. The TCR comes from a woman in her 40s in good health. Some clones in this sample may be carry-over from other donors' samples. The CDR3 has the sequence CASSLVGGPGANVLTF. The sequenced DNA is TGTGCCAGCAGCTTAGTGGGAGGCCCTGGGGCCAACGTCCTGACTTTC.